The sequence of this T cell receptor beta chain was determined in a study of identifying expanded T cells in peripheral blood. The CDR3 is 16 amino acids. V trimming: 6 bases; J trimming: 0 bases; junction bases outside the gene matches: 6. The germline gives CDR1 MDHEN, CDR2 SYDVKM. Comments on this clone: What it binds is unknown.

The study, taken as a whole, reports: Variance in clone template counts between two-week samples significantly increased with total template count across all healthy donors. About 1.2 clones differed between technical replicates, versus roughly 17 and 20 over time.

Assay used: immunoSEQ multiplex PCR; TCRdb lists only in-frame clones, some missing. The data show 90,000 or so clones, 75% to 90% seen once. Collection occurred without any documented infections or immune events in donors. The chain carries TRBV28 and TRBJ1-5; 9 bases are shared with TRBD1. The TCR sequence derives from a person aged 18 to 69 in good health. Sequenced sample: blood. As DNA, the CDR3 is TGTGCCAGCAGCCCACAGGGGGCCCGTAGCAATCAGCCCCAGCATTTT. Protein product: CASSPQGARSNQPQHF.